This T cell receptor (beta chain) came from a study of T cell repertoires in cytomegalovirus infection. Whole-study context: TCR beta signatures that were public indicated CMV infection and matching HLA type.

This clonotype was counted at least ten times. Each CDR3 protein is one row after TCRdb ran MiXCR on the reads. This table has around 270,000 distinct CDR3 sequences, roughly 10% appearing once. The V gene's germline CDR1 is MDHEN and CDR2 SYDVKM. This CDR3 contains 14 residues. V lost 6 bases and J lost 7; bases outside the gene matches: 4. The sample consisted of PBMCs. This sequence joins TRBV28 and TRBJ1-6, with 9 bases lining up with TRBD1. The TCR originated in a human donor in good health (CMV status not recorded). Some clones in this sample may be carry-over from other donors' samples. The DNA for the CDR3 is TGTGCCAGCAGCCGGACAGGGGAAAATTCACCCCTCCACTTT. Its translation: CASSRTGENSPLHF.